This TCR beta chain was documented in a study of blood T cell repertoires in COVID-19. The table came from immunoSEQ multiplex PCR; TCRdb's copy has only in-frame clones and leaves some out. The data contain about 100,000 clones, 70% to 90% of them singletons. CDR3 length equals 16 residues. Trimming pared 6 bases from V and 1 base from J, leaving 16 bases between. The germline V gene has CDR1 MNHEY and CDR2 SVGEGT. Sequencing used peripheral blood. V gene TRBV6-2 or TRBV6-3 combines with J gene TRBJ1-5; D may be TRBD1 (6 bases). This receptor was identified in a woman aged 60 to 75 in a cohort sampled during active or convalescent COVID-19. In nucleotides, the CDR3 is TGTGCCAGCAGCCCTGAGCGGGGGCGAAGCAATCAGCCCCAGCATTTT. Encoded protein: CASSPERGRSNQPQHF.